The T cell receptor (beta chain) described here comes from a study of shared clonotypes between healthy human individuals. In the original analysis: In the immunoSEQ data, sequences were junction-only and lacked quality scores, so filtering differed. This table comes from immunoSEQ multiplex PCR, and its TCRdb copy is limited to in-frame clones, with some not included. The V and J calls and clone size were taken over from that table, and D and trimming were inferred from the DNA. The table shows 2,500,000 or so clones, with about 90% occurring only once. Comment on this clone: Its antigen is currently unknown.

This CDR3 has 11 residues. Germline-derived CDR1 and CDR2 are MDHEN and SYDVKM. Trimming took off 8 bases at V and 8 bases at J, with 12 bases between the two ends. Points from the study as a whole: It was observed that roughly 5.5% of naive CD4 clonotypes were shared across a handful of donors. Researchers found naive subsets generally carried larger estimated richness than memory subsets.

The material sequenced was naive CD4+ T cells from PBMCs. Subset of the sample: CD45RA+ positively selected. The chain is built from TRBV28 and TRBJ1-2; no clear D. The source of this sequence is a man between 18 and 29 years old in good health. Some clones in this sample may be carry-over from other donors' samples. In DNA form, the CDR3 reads TGTGCCAGCGGCCCGGGTTACGGCTACACCTTC. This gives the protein CASGPGYGYTF.